The 17 T cell receptor beta chains reported below all come from one sample, sequenced in a study of cytomegalovirus exposure and HLA in healthy donors. A multiplex PCR was run with 60 Vbeta primers and 13 Jbeta primers. Sequencing was performed with immunoSEQ multiplex PCR; in TCRdb, only in-frame clones are kept and a portion is missing. The sample lists approximately 150,000 clones, more than 80% occurring once. The sequenced sample consisted of PBMCs. These receptor sequences come from a woman aged 25 to 39 in good health and CMV-seropositive.

The table lists this clone with a count of one. The chain combines TRBV18 with TRBJ2-5; TRBD2 agrees at 11 bases. The J call may be mistaken, given a closer DNA end match to TRBJ2-7. Germline CDR1 reads KGHSH; CDR2 reads LQKENI. The CDR3 loop spans 16 amino acids. CDR3 DNA sequence: TGTGCCAGCTCACGATACTCGTCCGGGACTAGCGGCGAGCAGTACTTC. Amino acid sequence: CASSRYSSGTSGEQYF.

CDR3 sequence reads: CASSLMMRGPEAFF. In DNA, the CDR3 is TGTGCCAGCAGTTTAATGATGCGGGGTCCTGAAGCTTTCTTT. The chain combines TRBV27 with TRBJ1-1; D is ambiguous. The germline V gene encodes CDR1 MNHEY and CDR2 SMNVEV (reference sequence). The length of the CDR3 is 14 residues. Deletions cut 2 bases from V and 6 bases from J, with 13 bases between.

V usage is TRBV29-1 and J usage is TRBJ2-3, with unresolved D. V lost 2 bases and J 6 bases, leaving 9 bases between the germline ends. Germline loops: CDR1 SQVTM, CDR2 ANQGSEA. The CDR3 is 12 residues long. The CDR3 bases are TGCAGCGTTGAACGAGGTAGCGATACGCAGTATTTT. The encoded protein is CSVERGSDTQYF.

The chain is built from TRBV4-3 and TRBJ2-1; 11 bases agree with TRBD2. CDR3 length: 16 residues. The V and J ends lost 3 bases and 4 bases, in that order; junction bases with no gene match: 5. Germline V CDR1 and CDR2: LGHNA, YSLEER. This chain's CDR3 is CASSHTSGGLYNEQFF. Written as DNA, the CDR3 is TGCGCCAGCAGCCACACTAGCGGGGGATTATACAATGAGCAGTTCTTC.

Regarding this clone: Distinct nucleotide sequences in the sample also encode this CDR3. This rearrangement joins TRBV7-3 to TRBJ2-5; perhaps TRBD1 as D (6 bases). This CDR3 region has 13 residues. Per germline, CDR1 SGHTA and CDR2 FQGTGA. Trimming removed 4 bases from V and 5 bases from J, with 11 bases in between. CDR3 DNA sequence: TGTGCCAGCAGCTCGCAGGGGCAGGAGACCCAGTACTTC. It is translated as CASSSQGQETQYF.

The chain carries TRBV4-1 and TRBJ2-5; TRBD2 matches at 11 bases. This CDR3 spans 14 amino acids. The trim removed 6 bases at V and 5 bases at J, leaving 5 bases unmatched. Germline assignment: CDR1 MGHRA and CDR2 YSYEKL. The CDR3 protein is CASSSGGAFETQYF. Here the CDR3 DNA reads TGCGCCAGCAGTAGCGGGGGGGCTTTTGAGACCCAGTACTTC.

Only a few counts were recorded for this clone. J is TRBJ1-6 and V is TRBV4-1, with D unclear. CDR1 and CDR2 (germline): MGHRA, YSYEKL. The CDR3 totals 15 residues. Trimming took off 6 bases at V and 0 bases at J, with 9 bases between the two ends. CDR3 sequence reads: CASRASASYNSPLHF. In DNA form, the CDR3 reads TGCGCCAGCAGGGCAAGTGCCTCCTATAATTCACCCCTCCACTTT.

The chain uses TRBV5-6 and TRBJ1-6; D perhaps matches TRBD1 (5 bases). The CDR3 loop spans 15 amino acids. Germline V lookup: CDR1 SGHDT, CDR2 YYEEEE. Trimming took 1 base from V and 6 from J, leaving 11 bases between them. Written as DNA, the CDR3 is TGTGCCAGCAGCTTGCAGGGCAGGGTTAATTCACCCCTCCACTTT. Residues: CASSLQGRVNSPLHF.

The chain couples TRBV5-1 to TRBJ2-3, with 13 bases that match TRBD2. This CDR3 has 15 residues. V shed 3 bases and J 7 bases; nucleotides not matched to a gene: 5. Germline loops: CDR1 SGHRS, CDR2 YFSETQ. CDR3 protein: CASSSGLAGVNTQYF. The CDR3 coding sequence is TGCGCCAGCAGCTCCGGACTAGCGGGGGTGAATACGCAGTATTTT.

The genes are TRBV5-1 and TRBJ2-3, with TRBD2 identical over 14 bases. The CDR3 contains 15 residues. V dropped 3 bases and J dropped 9; count of bases not matched to a gene: 6. Germline CDR1 and CDR2: SGHRS and YFSETQ. The CDR3 loop is CASSWWTSGGSTQYF. DNA of the CDR3: TGCGCCAGCAGCTGGTGGACTAGCGGGGGGTCAACGCAGTATTTT.

The rearrangement uses TRBV4-3 and TRBJ1-1; no definite D call. V was clipped by 2 bases and J by 0 bases, with 4 bases between them. The CDR3 runs to 13 residues. Per germline, CDR1 LGHNA and CDR2 YSLEER. DNA of the CDR3: TGCGCCAGCAGCCAAACACTGAACACTGAAGCTTTCTTT. Its translation: CASSQTLNTEAFF.

This clone was detected only once. V usage is TRBV27 and J usage is TRBJ1-6; TRBD1 is a possible D gene (5 bases). The germline gives CDR1 MNHEY, CDR2 SMNVEV (reference sequence). The V end lost 6 bases, the J end lost 1 base, and 10 bases lay between the germline ends. CDR3 length equals 15 residues. The CDR3 protein is CASRPGGSYNSPLHF. CDR3 sequence (DNA): TGTGCCAGCAGGCCCGGGGGTTCCTATAATTCACCCCTCCACTTT.

This clone was observed a single time. The chain uses TRBV19 and TRBJ2-1, with TRBD1 as a possible D gene (5 bases). The CDR3 covers 16 residues. With 3 bases removed from V and 3 bases from J, the gap between germline ends came to 15 bases. Germline-derived CDR1 and CDR2 are LNHDA and SQIVND (reference sequence). Here the CDR3 DNA reads TGTGCCAGTAGTATCTTTGTAGGGGCGAGCTACAATGAGCAGTTCTTC. Protein sequence: CASSIFVGASYNEQFF.

This clone was seen a single time. The CDR3: CASSQEWQVNSGNTIYF. The CDR3 region has the DNA TGCGCCAGCAGCCAAGAATGGCAGGTGAACTCTGGAAACACCATATATTTT. The chain recombines TRBV4-1 with TRBJ1-3; no firm D call. The V gene lost 0 bases and the J gene lost 0 bases, with 12 bases spanning the gap. The CDR3 loop spans 17 amino acids. CDR1 and CDR2 (germline): MGHRA, YSYEKL.

The chain combines TRBV5-1 with TRBJ1-6, with 8 bases fitting TRBD1. Unmatched junction bases numbered 4, after V lost 4 bases and J lost 7 bases. This CDR3 has 14 residues. Germline-derived CDR1 and CDR2 are SGHRS and YFSETQ. The CDR3 DNA follows: TGCGCCAGCAGCCGGACAGGGCAAAATTCACCCCTCCACTTT. It translates to CASSRTGQNSPLHF. The full variable domain, its missing parts supplied by reference TRBV5-1 and TRBJ1-6, is KAGVTQTPRYLIKTRGQQVTLSCSPISGHRSVSWYQQTPGQGLQFLFEYFSETQRNKGNFPGRFSGRQFSNSRSEMNVSTLELGDSALYLCASSRTGQNSPLHFGNGTRLTVT.

The chain joins TRBV4-3 to TRBJ2-2; 9 positions agree with TRBD1. The CDR3 covers 16 residues. V was clipped by 1 base and J by 8 bases; unmatched bases: 8. Germline V gene sequence: CDR1 LGHNA, CDR2 YSLEER. The CDR3 DNA is TGCGCCAGCAGCCAAGTTTACGGACAGGGGACAGGGGAGCTGTTTTTT. It encodes CASSQVYGQGTGELFF.

The chain uses TRBV30 and TRBJ1-4; TRBD1 matches at 7 bases. With V trimmed by 0 bases and J by 3 bases, 4 bases remained unmatched. From germline, CDR1 is GTSNPN and CDR2 SVGIG (reference sequence). The CDR3 extends over 15 amino acids. This CDR3 is CAWSVRDSPNEKLFF. CDR3 nucleotides: TGTGCCTGGAGTGTAAGGGACAGCCCTAATGAAAAACTGTTTTTT. The full variable domain, in which reference TRBV30 and TRBJ1-4 provide the parts outside the CDR3, is SQTIHQWPATLVQPVGSPLSLECTVEGTSNPNLYWYRQAAGRGLQLLFYSVGIGQISSEVPQNLSASRPQDRQFILSSKKLLLSDSGFYLCAWSVRDSPNEKLFFGSGTQLSVL.